This T cell receptor (beta chain) came from a study of sequential checkpoint blockade in melanoma. Looking at the study overall: First-line arms were nivolumab then ipilimumab, or the reverse, randomized 1:1. Maintenance nivolumab came after either treatment sequence.

Treatment noted: randomized to nivolumab then ipilimumab (arm A) or the reverse (arm B). Patients had received no earlier DNA-damaging chemotherapy. From thawed PBMCs, live CD3+CD8+ cells negative for CD19 and CD56 were sorted. This clone is a singleton in its sample. Assay: immunoSEQ multiplex PCR; the TCRdb copy retains only in-frame clones and omits some. The table shows some 11,000 clones, with 55% to 70% occurring only once. This TCR was sampled from a human donor with melanoma. Sequenced material: CD8+ T cells sorted from blood (inferred from file names), taken from a patient given nivolumab and ipilimumab in sequence.

The CDR3 region has the DNA TGTGCCAGCAGTAATTTGACATTTCGGTACTTC. This sequence encodes CASSNLTFRYF. The J gene is TRBJ2-5, the V gene TRBV6-1, with D uncertain. Trimming shortened V by 5 bases and J by 13 bases, and 14 bases separated the two germline ends. Germline assignment: CDR1 MNHNS and CDR2 SASEGT. The CDR3 contains 11 residues.